The 17 T cell receptor beta chains given below trace back to one sample, sequenced in a study of regulatory T cells in long-lasting Graves disease. Time point: persistent/refractory GD, antithyroid drugs over 5 years with positive TRAb. The TCR library used RNA extracted from PBMCs. HTBI primers from iRepertoire and Arm-PCR of CDR3 regions yielded the TCR beta libraries. Via MiXCR, TCRdb re-called the multiplex PCR reads, giving one row per CDR3 protein. The profile shows a few hundred thousand distinct CDR3 sequences, about 25% of them singletons. The sample in question was peripheral blood mononuclear cells (PBMCs), obtained when the disease was refractory, from a patient treated with antithyroid drugs. The source is a female donor with Graves disease.

This clonotype was observed many times. This rearrangement joins TRBV7-9 to TRBJ2-5; the D gene is possibly TRBD1 (6 bases). The CDR3 is 14 residues long. Germline-derived CDR1 and CDR2 are SEHNR and FQNEAQ (reference sequence). With 5 bases removed from V and 3 bases from J, the gap between germline ends came to 13 bases. CDR3 sequence reads: CASSGTRLEETQYF. Here the CDR3 DNA reads TGTGCCAGCAGCGGGACAAGGTTGGAAGAGACCCAGTACTTC.

The genes are TRBV5-1 and TRBJ2-4; 12 bases align to TRBD2. J gave up 1 base and V 0 bases, and 5 bases lay outside the gene matches. Germline V gives CDR1 SGHRS, CDR2 YFSETQ. The length of the CDR3 is 18 residues. CDR3 protein: CASSLATSGSLAKNIQYF. CDR3 bases: TGCGCCAGCAGCTTGGCGACTAGCGGGAGTTTGGCCAAAAACATTCAGTACTTC.

The gene calls are TRBV6-1 and TRBJ2-7; 9 bases are a match to TRBD2. The length of the CDR3 is 15 residues. Looked up from germline, CDR1 is MNHNS and CDR2 is SASEGT. Trimming took 8 bases from V and 0 from J; bases not matched to a gene: 8. In DNA, the CDR3 is TGTGCCAGCCATTCTAGCGGGGCGAGCTCCTACGAGCAGTACTTC. Translation gives CASHSSGASSYEQYF.

The sample holds many counts of this clonotype. This chain links TRBV12-3 or TRBV12-4 with TRBJ1-2; 8 bases map to TRBD1. This CDR3 region has 14 residues. The J segment lost 6 bases and the V segment lost 6 bases, leaving 9 bases of the junction unmatched. The CDR3 loop reads CASSQDRVIHGYTF. CDR3 nucleotide sequence: TGTGCCAGCAGCCAGGACAGGGTTATTCATGGCTACACCTTC.

This clonotype was detected many times. CDR3 sequence reads: CSASLGGSVTYEQYF. The CDR3 region has the DNA TGCAGTGCTAGTCTGGGCGGGAGTGTTACCTACGAGCAGTACTTC. J is TRBJ2-7 and V is TRBV20-1, with 7 nucleotides matching TRBD2. The germline V gene has CDR1 DFQATT and CDR2 SNEGSKA (reference sequence). This CDR3 is built from 15 residues. V trimming: 3 bases; J trimming: 2 bases; junction bases outside the gene matches: 10.

J is TRBJ2-4 and V is TRBV7-9; D possibly corresponds to TRBD1 (6 bases). V was shortened by 3 bases and J by 8 bases, with 14 bases between the two germline ends. The CDR3 loop spans 14 amino acids. Per germline, CDR1 SEHNR and CDR2 FQNEAQ (reference sequence). The CDR3 loop is CASSFDRKGDIQYF. DNA of the CDR3: TGTGCCAGCAGCTTTGACAGGAAAGGAGACATTCAGTACTTC.

On this clonotype itself: A much larger clone sits a single nucleotide away, making a read error possible. V is TRBV20-1 and J is TRBJ2-1; 7 positions match TRBD2. The germline V gene has CDR1 DFQATT and CDR2 SNEGSKA (reference sequence). The CDR3 has 14 residues. The CDR3 coding sequence is TGCAGTGCTAGGGGAGGGCCCTTCGACAATGAGCAGTCCTTC. Translation gives CSARGGPFDNEQSF.

This clonotype was counted many times. This chain connects TRBV20-1 to TRBJ2-5; 8 bases are shared with TRBD2. Per the germline V gene, CDR1 is DFQATT and CDR2 is SNEGSKA (reference sequence). This CDR3 spans 16 amino acids. Unmatched junction bases numbered 12, after V lost 1 base and J lost 5 bases. The CDR3 nucleotides read TGCAGTGCTAGAGTACTTGACGGGAGGGCCGGGGAGACCCAGTACTTC. This gives the protein CSARVLDGRAGETQYF.

This rearrangement joins TRBV6-5 to TRBJ1-1, with 11 bases identical to TRBD1. The CDR3 extends over 14 amino acids. The J segment lost 12 bases and the V segment lost 0 bases, leaving 6 bases of the junction unmatched. CDR1 is MNHEY and CDR2 is SVGAGI in the germline V gene. CDR3 sequence: CASSYSGQGVGTFF. Here the CDR3 DNA reads TGTGCCAGCAGTTACTCGGGACAGGGGGTTGGGACTTTCTTT.

This clonotype turned up a few times. The chain joins TRBV19 to TRBJ2-1; possibly TRBD2 for D (5 bases). V was cut by 3 bases and J by 4 bases, with 7 bases left in between. Germline CDR1 and CDR2: LNHDA and SQIVND (reference sequence). The CDR3 has 13 residues. The CDR3 DNA reads TGTGCCAGTAGTATGAGGGAGTACAATGAGCAGTTCTTC. Translated: CASSMREYNEQFF.

The chain employs TRBV20-1 and TRBJ2-1; the D gene is possibly TRBD1 (6 bases). This CDR3 has 15 amino acids. The V end was cut by 6 bases, the J end by 8 bases, with 23 bases between. In germline, CDR1 is DFQATT, CDR2 SNEGSKA (reference sequence). The CDR3 loop is CSAHISGDIRYEQFF. The CDR3 DNA reads TGCAGTGCCCACATTTCAGGGGATATTCGTTATGAGCAGTTCTTC.

The V and J genes are TRBV6-2 or TRBV6-3 and TRBJ1-5; D might be TRBD1 (6 bases). V gave up 5 bases and J gave up 2 bases, with 13 bases separating them. CDR3 size: 15 residues. Germline CDR1 is MNHEY and CDR2 is SVGEGT. CDR3 nucleotides: TGTGCCAGCAGTCAGACAGGAGTTCGCAATCAGCCCCAGCATTTT. This sequence encodes CASSQTGVRNQPQHF.

The chain employs TRBV20-1 and TRBJ1-2, with 7 bases fitting TRBD1. V shed 1 base and J 4 bases; nucleotides not matched to a gene: 3. Per the germline V gene, CDR1 is DFQATT and CDR2 is SNEGSKA (reference sequence). CDR3 length: 13 amino acids. The CDR3 here is CSARAGTAYGYTF. CDR3 bases: TGCAGTGCTAGAGCCGGGACAGCCTATGGCTACACCTTC.

V is TRBV20-1 and J is TRBJ2-7; D is ambiguous. Trimming took 3 bases from V and 0 from J, leaving 9 bases between them. CDR3 size: 13 residues. CDR1 is DFQATT, CDR2 SNEGSKA, per germline (reference sequence). CDR3 sequence reads: CSASAPSSYEQYF. The CDR3 DNA follows: TGCAGTGCTAGTGCCCCTAGCTCCTACGAGCAGTACTTC.

This clonotype occurred many times. This chain links TRBV12-3 or TRBV12-4 with TRBJ1-1, with 9 positions matching TRBD1. The CDR3 spans 15 residues. Trimming took 2 bases from V and 5 from J; bases not matched to a gene: 6. The CDR3 DNA reads TGTGCCAGCAGTTTAAATCCGGGACAGGGAACTGAAGCTTTCTTT. Amino acids: CASSLNPGQGTEAFF.

This sequence joins TRBV5-1 and TRBJ1-1; weak D call: TRBD1 (5 bases). The V end lost 2 bases, the J end lost 5 bases, and 13 bases lay between the germline ends. The germline CDR1 and CDR2 sequences are SGHRS and YFSETQ. The CDR3 totals 14 residues. The CDR3 here is CASSFSGVRTEAFF. CDR3 bases: TGCGCCAGCAGCTTCTCGGGGGTCCGGACTGAAGCTTTCTTT.

V is TRBV28 and J is TRBJ2-6, with no clear D. This CDR3 is 15 amino acids long. Germline values: CDR1 MDHEN, CDR2 SYDVKM. V dropped 7 bases and J dropped 0 bases, with 10 bases sitting between them. The CDR3 bases are TGTGCCAGCACCCGCTTGGACTCTGGGGCCAACGTCCTGACTTTC. Translation gives CASTRLDSGANVLTF.